This TCR beta chain was recovered during a study of cytomegalovirus exposure and HLA in healthy donors. Study background: Assignment to the Caucasian-associated ancestry cluster applied to approximately 80% of the approximately 360 genotyped donors.

To note about this clone: The target antigen is unknown.

Findings and limits, study-wide: Looking again later, the authors saw that most CMV-associated TCR beta chains seemed HLA-restricted.

V was cut by 7 bases and J by 10 bases, with 19 bases left in between. The length of the CDR3 is 13 residues. Germline assignment: CDR1 MNHEY and CDR2 SVGAGI. The PCR was carried out with 60 Vbeta primers and 13 Jbeta primers. Measured with immunoSEQ multiplex PCR; TCRdb has only the in-frame clones, and not every one. Seen in this sample are roughly 80,000 clones; the ten most common clones hold about 5.5%. V and J are TRBV6-5 and TRBJ1-1, with D possibly being TRBD1 (5 bases). This TCR derives from a girl between 10 and 17 years old in good health and CMV-seropositive. Input material: PBMCs. The CDR3 region is CASKGIRDSGAFF. Written as DNA, the CDR3 is TGTGCCAGCAAGGGAATCAGGGATAGCGGAGCTTTCTTT.